The T cell receptor beta chain under discussion was sequenced for a study of PD-1 blockade in classical Hodgkin lymphoma. Overall study findings and caveats: CD4+ TCR diversity, unlike CD8+, climbed significantly by C4D1.

For this clone: Its antigen remains unidentified.

Time point of the sample: cycle 4 day 1 (C4D1), after less than 7 weeks of nivolumab. Following autologous stem cell transplantation, relapse occurred in every patient, and exposure to brentuximab vedotin varied. The CDR3 contains 13 residues. Germline-derived CDR1 and CDR2 are SEHNR and FQNEAQ (reference sequence). V was shortened by 8 bases and J by 0 bases, with 7 bases between the two germline ends. Libraries were prepared by immunoSEQ multiplex PCR; TCRdb keeps only in-frame clonotypes and omits some of them. The sample holds some 18,000 clones, under 80% seen once. The V gene is TRBV7-9, the J gene TRBJ2-2; D remains ambiguous. The sequences come from peripheral blood mononuclear cells (PBMCs), collected before the fourth cycle of nivolumab. This receptor was identified in a human donor with classical Hodgkin lymphoma. The CDR3 DNA reads as TGTGCCAGCCGAACCCCGAACACCGGGGAGCTGTTTTTT. Protein: CASRTPNTGELFF.